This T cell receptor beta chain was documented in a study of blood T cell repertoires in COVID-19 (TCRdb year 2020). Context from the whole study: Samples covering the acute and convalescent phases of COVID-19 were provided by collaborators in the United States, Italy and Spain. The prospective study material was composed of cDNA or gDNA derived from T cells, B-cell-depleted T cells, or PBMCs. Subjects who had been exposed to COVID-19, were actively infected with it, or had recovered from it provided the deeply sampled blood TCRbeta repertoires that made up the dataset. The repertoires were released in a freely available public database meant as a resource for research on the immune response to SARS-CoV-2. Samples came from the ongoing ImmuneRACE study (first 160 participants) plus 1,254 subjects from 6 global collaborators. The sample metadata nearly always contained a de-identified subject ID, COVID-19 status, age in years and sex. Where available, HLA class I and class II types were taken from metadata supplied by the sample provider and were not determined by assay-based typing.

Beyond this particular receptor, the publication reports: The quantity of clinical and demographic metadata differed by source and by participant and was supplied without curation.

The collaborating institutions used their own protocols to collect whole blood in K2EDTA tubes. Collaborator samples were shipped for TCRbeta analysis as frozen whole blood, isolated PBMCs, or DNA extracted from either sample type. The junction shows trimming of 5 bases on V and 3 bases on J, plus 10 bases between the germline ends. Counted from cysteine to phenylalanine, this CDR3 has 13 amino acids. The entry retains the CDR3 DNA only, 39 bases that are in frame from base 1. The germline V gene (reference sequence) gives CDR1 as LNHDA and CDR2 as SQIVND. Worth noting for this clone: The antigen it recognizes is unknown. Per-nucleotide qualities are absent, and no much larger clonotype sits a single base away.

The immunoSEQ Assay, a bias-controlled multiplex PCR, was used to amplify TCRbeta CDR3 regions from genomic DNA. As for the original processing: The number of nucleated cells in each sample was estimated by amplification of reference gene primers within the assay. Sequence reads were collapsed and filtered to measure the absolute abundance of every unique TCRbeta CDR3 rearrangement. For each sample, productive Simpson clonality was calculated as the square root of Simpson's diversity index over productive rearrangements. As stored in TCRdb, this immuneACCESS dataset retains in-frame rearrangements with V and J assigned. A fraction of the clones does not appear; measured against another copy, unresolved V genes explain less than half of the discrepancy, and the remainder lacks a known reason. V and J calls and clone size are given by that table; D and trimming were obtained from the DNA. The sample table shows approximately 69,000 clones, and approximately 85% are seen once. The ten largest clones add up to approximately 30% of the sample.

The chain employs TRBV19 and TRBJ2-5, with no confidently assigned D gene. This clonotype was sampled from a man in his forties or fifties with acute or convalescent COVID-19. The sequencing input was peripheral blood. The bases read TGTGCCAGTAGTGCACATGGTAAAGAGACCCAGTACTTC. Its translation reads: CASSAHGKETQYF.